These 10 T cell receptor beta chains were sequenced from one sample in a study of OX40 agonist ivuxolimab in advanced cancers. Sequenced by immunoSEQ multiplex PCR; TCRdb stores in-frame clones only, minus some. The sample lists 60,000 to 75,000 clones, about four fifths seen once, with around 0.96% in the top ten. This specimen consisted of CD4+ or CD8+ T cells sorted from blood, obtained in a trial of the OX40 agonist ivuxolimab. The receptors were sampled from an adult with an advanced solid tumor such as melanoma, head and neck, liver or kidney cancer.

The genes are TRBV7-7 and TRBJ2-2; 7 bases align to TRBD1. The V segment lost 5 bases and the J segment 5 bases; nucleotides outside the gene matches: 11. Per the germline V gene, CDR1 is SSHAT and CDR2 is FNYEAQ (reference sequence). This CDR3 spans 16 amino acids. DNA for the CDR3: TGTGCCAGCAGCCTCCGACAGGGTACTGATACCGGGGAGCTGTTTTTT. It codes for CASSLRQGTDTGELFF.

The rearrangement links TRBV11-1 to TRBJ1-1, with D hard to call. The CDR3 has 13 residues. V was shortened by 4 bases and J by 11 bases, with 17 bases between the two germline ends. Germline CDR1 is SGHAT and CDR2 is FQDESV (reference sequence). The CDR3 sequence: CASSSRLPREAFF. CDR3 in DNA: TGTGCCAGCAGCTCCCGACTCCCTAGAGAGGCTTTCTTT.

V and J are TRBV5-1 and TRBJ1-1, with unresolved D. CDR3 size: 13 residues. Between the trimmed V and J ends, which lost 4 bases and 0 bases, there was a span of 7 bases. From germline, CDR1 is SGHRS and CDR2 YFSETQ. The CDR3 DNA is TGCGCCAGCAGCCCCCAGCTGAACACTGAAGCTTTCTTT. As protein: CASSPQLNTEAFF.

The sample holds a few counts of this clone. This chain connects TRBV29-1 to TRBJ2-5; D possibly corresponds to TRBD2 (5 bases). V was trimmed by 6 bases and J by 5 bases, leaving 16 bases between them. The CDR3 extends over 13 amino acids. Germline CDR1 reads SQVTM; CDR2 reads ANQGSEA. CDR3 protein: CSVQVARGETQYF. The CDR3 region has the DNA TGCAGCGTCCAGGTCGCCAGAGGGGAGACCCAGTACTTC.

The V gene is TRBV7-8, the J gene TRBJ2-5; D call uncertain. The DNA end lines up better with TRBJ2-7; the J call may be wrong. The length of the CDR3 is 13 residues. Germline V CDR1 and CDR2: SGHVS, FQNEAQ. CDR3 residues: CASSLTQFYEQYF. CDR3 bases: TGTGCCAGCAGCTTAACACAGTTCTACGAGCAGTACTTC.

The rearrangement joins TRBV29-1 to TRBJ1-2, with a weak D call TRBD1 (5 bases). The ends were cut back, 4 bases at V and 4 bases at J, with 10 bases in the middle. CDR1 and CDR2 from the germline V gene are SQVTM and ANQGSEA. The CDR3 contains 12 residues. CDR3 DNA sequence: TGCAGCGTTGTGGTAGGGGCCTATGGCTACACCTTC. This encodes CSVVVGAYGYTF.

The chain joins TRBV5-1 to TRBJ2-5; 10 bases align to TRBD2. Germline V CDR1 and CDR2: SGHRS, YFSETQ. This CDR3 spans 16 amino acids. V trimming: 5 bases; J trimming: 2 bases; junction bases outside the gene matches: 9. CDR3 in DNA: TGCGCCAGCAGGTCCCGAGGAGCGGGGGGGCAAGAGACCCAGTACTTC. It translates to CASRSRGAGGQETQYF.

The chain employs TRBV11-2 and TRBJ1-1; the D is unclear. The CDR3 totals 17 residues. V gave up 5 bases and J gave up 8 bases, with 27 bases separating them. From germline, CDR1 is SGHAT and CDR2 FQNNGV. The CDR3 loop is CASSTLIRSPSGSEAFF. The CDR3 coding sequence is TGTGCCAGCAGCACTCTAATACGGAGCCCGTCGGGGTCGGAAGCTTTCTTT.

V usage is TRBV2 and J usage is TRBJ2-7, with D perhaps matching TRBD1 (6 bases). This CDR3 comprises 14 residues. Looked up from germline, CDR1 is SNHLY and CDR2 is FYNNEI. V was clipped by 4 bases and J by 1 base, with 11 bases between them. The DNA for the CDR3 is TGTGCCAGCAGTGGGACAGTCGTTTCCTACGAGCAGTACTTC. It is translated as CASSGTVVSYEQYF.

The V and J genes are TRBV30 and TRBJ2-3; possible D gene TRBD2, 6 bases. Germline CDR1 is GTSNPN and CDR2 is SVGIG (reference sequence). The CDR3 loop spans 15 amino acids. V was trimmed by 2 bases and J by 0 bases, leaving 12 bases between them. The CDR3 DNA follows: TGTGCCTGGAGTAGGGGCGGGACTAGCACAGATACGCAGTATTTT. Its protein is CAWSRGGTSTDTQYF.